These T cell receptor beta chains were read from a single sample in a study of glioma-infiltrating T cells after dendritic cell vaccination. The data were produced by immunoSEQ multiplex PCR, yet TCRdb's version contains in-frame clones alone and is incomplete. The data contain tens of thousands of clones, approximately 80% of them seen just once; the ten biggest clones take up over 6.5%. Sequences were derived from blood, sampled before dendritic cell vaccination. These receptors originate from a human donor with glioblastoma. CDR3s include the opening cysteine and the closing phenylalanine or tryptophan. The order of the fields is clone size, V gene, J gene, D gene, CDR3 DNA, CDR3 protein. A D gene is named only where the DNA matches it firmly. Size values are once, few and many counts, or a class for expanded clones, and some rows have none.

abundance: -; v_gene: TRBV21-1; j_gene: TRBJ2-3; d_gene: -; CDR3nt: TGTGCCAGCAGCACTGAGGATCCGACAGATACGCAGTATTTT; CDR3aa: CASSTEDPTDTQYF
abundance: once; v_gene: TRBV9; j_gene: TRBJ1-6; d_gene: -; CDR3nt: TGTGCCAGCAGCGTAACAGCCTACCCTTATAATTCACCCCTCCACTTT; CDR3aa: CASSVTAYPYNSPLHF
abundance: -; v_gene: TRBV4-2; j_gene: TRBJ1-3; d_gene: -; CDR3nt: TGTGCCAGCAGCCCGGAGGGCAGCAATAACGGGGACACCATATATTTT; CDR3aa: CASSPEGSNNGDTIYF
abundance: once; v_gene: TRBV6-5; j_gene: TRBJ2-7; d_gene: -; CDR3nt: TGTGCCAGCGGGCTAAACTCCTACGAGCAGTACTTC; CDR3aa: CASGLNSYEQYF
abundance: -; v_gene: TRBV23-1; j_gene: TRBJ1-1; d_gene: -; CDR3nt: TGCGCCAGCAGTGGCAGAGGGTGGTTGGGCACTGAAGCTTTCTTT; CDR3aa: CASSGRGWLGTEAFF
abundance: -; v_gene: TRBV30; j_gene: TRBJ1-1; d_gene: -; CDR3nt: TGTGCCTGTAGTCAGGGGTGGACTGAAGCTTTCTTT; CDR3aa: CACSQGWTEAFF
abundance: -; v_gene: TRBV6-5; j_gene: TRBJ1-1; d_gene: -; CDR3nt: TGTGCCGCCTGGGGGGCTGAAGCTTTCTTT; CDR3aa: CAAWGAEAFF
abundance: -; v_gene: TRBV10-3; j_gene: TRBJ2-1; d_gene: TRBD2; CDR3nt: TGTGCCATCAATGGAGGGAGGGATGAGCAGTTCTTC; CDR3aa: CAINGGRDEQFF
abundance: -; v_gene: TRBV29-1; j_gene: TRBJ1-2; d_gene: -; CDR3nt: TGCAGCGCCGAGATCACAGGGTACGGCTATGGCTACACCTTC; CDR3aa: CSAEITGYGYGYTF
abundance: -; v_gene: TRBV13; j_gene: TRBJ2-5; d_gene: -; CDR3nt: TGTGCCAGCAGCTTAGGGGGGAGGCAAATCCAAGAGACCCAGTACTTC; CDR3aa: CASSLGGRQIQETQYF
abundance: -; v_gene: TRBV5-5; j_gene: TRBJ2-1; d_gene: TRBD2; CDR3nt: TGTGCCAGCAGTAAGAACCCAGCGGGGAAACAAAGGAGCTCCTACAATGAGCAGTTCTTC; CDR3aa: CASSKNPAGKQRSSYNEQFF
abundance: -; v_gene: TRBV9; j_gene: TRBJ2-2; d_gene: TRBD1; CDR3nt: TGTGCCAGCAGCGGGCCCGGGACAGGGCTTGGGGAGCTGTTTTTT; CDR3aa: CASSGPGTGLGELFF
abundance: -; v_gene: TRBV19; j_gene: TRBJ1-2; d_gene: TRBD1; CDR3nt: TGTGCCAGTAGTATAGCCGGGACAGGGGGCTATGGCTACACCTTC; CDR3aa: CASSIAGTGGYGYTF
abundance: -; v_gene: TRBV7-2; j_gene: TRBJ2-7; d_gene: TRBD1; CDR3nt: TGTGCCAGCAGCGTAGCCGGGACAGGGGCGTACGAGCAGTACTTC; CDR3aa: CASSVAGTGAYEQYF
abundance: -; v_gene: TRBV4-2; j_gene: TRBJ2-4; d_gene: TRBD2; CDR3nt: TGTGCCAGCAGCCAAGAACTAGCGGGGGGTCTAGCCAAAAACATTCAGTACTTC; CDR3aa: CASSQELAGGLAKNIQYF
abundance: -; v_gene: TRBV7-2; j_gene: TRBJ2-7; d_gene: TRBD1; CDR3nt: TGTGCCAGCAGCTTAGGAACAGGGGTCCACGAGCAGTACTTC; CDR3aa: CASSLGTGVHEQYF
abundance: -; v_gene: TRBV7-3; j_gene: TRBJ2-5; d_gene: TRBD2; CDR3nt: TGTGCCAGCAGCTTAACCCCGGGACTAGCGGGGGCCGAGGGGGAGACCCAGTACTTC; CDR3aa: CASSLTPGLAGAEGETQYF
abundance: once; v_gene: TRBV5-1; j_gene: TRBJ1-1; d_gene: TRBD1; CDR3nt: TGCGCCAGCAGCTCCGGGACAGGGAACATGAACACTGAAGCTTTCTTT; CDR3aa: CASSSGTGNMNTEAFF
abundance: -; v_gene: TRBV28; j_gene: TRBJ1-6; d_gene: TRBD1; CDR3nt: TGTGCCAGCAGTTTGACAGGGGTAGGATCACCCCTCCACTTT; CDR3aa: CASSLTGVGSPLHF
abundance: -; v_gene: TRBV10-3; j_gene: TRBJ2-2; d_gene: TRBD2; CDR3nt: TGTGCCATCAGTGAAAGTCCGGGACTAGGTTGGTTGCCCGGGGAGCTGTTTTTT; CDR3aa: CAISESPGLGWLPGELFF
abundance: -; v_gene: TRBV5-4; j_gene: TRBJ1-5; d_gene: TRBD1; CDR3nt: TGTGCCAGCAGTCAGGACAGGAATCAGCCCCAGCATTTT; CDR3aa: CASSQDRNQPQHF
abundance: -; v_gene: TRBV7-9; j_gene: TRBJ2-7; d_gene: -; CDR3nt: TGTGCCAGCAGCTTATACAGGGAGATATTCTACGAGCAGTACTTC; CDR3aa: CASSLYREIFYEQYF
abundance: -; v_gene: TRBV10-3; j_gene: TRBJ2-7; d_gene: TRBD2; CDR3nt: TGTGCCATCAGTGAGTCTAAAGCGGGGGATTCCTACGAGCAGTACTTC; CDR3aa: CAISESKAGDSYEQYF
abundance: -; v_gene: TRBV6-5; j_gene: TRBJ2-1; d_gene: TRBD2; CDR3nt: TGTGCCAGCAATAGCGGGGGGGCTTCTTCTGAGCAGTTCTTC; CDR3aa: CASNSGGASSEQFF
abundance: few; v_gene: TRBV4-2; j_gene: TRBJ2-3; d_gene: -; CDR3nt: TGTGCCAGCAGCGGAGGGGGGGGTAACACAGATACGCAGTATTTT; CDR3aa: CASSGGGGNTDTQYF
abundance: once; v_gene: TRBV2; j_gene: TRBJ1-4; d_gene: TRBD1; CDR3nt: TGTGCCAGCAATATAGACAGGGCAAATGAAAAACTGTTTTTT; CDR3aa: CASNIDRANEKLFF
abundance: -; v_gene: TRBV7-3; j_gene: TRBJ2-3; d_gene: -; CDR3nt: TGTGCCAGCAGCCCCACCGGCGGGCGCACAGATACGCAGTATTTT; CDR3aa: CASSPTGGRTDTQYF
abundance: -; v_gene: TRBV29-1; j_gene: TRBJ1-4; d_gene: TRBD1; CDR3nt: TGCAGCGCTGGACAGGGACCCGAAAAACTGTTTTTT; CDR3aa: CSAGQGPEKLFF
abundance: -; v_gene: TRBV6-1; j_gene: TRBJ2-7; d_gene: TRBD1; CDR3nt: TGTGCCAGCAGTGACTGGGGACAGGGGGCCGACGAGCAGTACTTC; CDR3aa: CASSDWGQGADEQYF
abundance: once; v_gene: TRBV27; j_gene: TRBJ2-1; d_gene: -; CDR3nt: TGTGCCAGCCCCACGGCAGGTGAAAAGCAGAGCTCCTACAATGAGCAGTTCTTC; CDR3aa: CASPTAGEKQSSYNEQFF
abundance: once; v_gene: TRBV5-1; j_gene: TRBJ1-3; d_gene: -; CDR3nt: TGCGCCAGCAGTTCCAACTTACTACGCTCTGGAAACACCATATATTTT; CDR3aa: CASSSNLLRSGNTIYF
abundance: -; v_gene: TRBV5-1; j_gene: TRBJ2-3; d_gene: TRBD1; CDR3nt: TGCGCCAGCAGCTTCGGGACAGGGGGTACAGATACGCAGTATTTT; CDR3aa: CASSFGTGGTDTQYF
abundance: -; v_gene: TRBV7-9; j_gene: TRBJ1-3; d_gene: -; CDR3nt: TGTGCCAGCAGCCAGAGGGGGAGCTCTGGAAACACCATATATTTT; CDR3aa: CASSQRGSSGNTIYF
abundance: -; v_gene: TRBV19; j_gene: TRBJ1-2; d_gene: -; CDR3nt: TGTGCCAGTAGTATTGGAGATAACTATGGCTACACCTTC; CDR3aa: CASSIGDNYGYTF
abundance: -; v_gene: TRBV9; j_gene: TRBJ2-2; d_gene: TRBD1; CDR3nt: TGTGCCAGCAGCGTAGCTATTACTCCGGGACAGGGGGCCGGGGAGCTGTTTTTT; CDR3aa: CASSVAITPGQGAGELFF
abundance: -; v_gene: TRBV2; j_gene: TRBJ1-5; d_gene: -; CDR3nt: TGTGCCAGCAGTGACCCCAGGGTGAGTCAGCCCCAGCATTTT; CDR3aa: CASSDPRVSQPQHF
abundance: -; v_gene: TRBV20-1; j_gene: TRBJ2-5; d_gene: -; CDR3nt: TGCAGTGCTAGGGAGACAGAGACCCAGTACTTC; CDR3aa: CSARETETQYF
abundance: -; v_gene: TRBV4-3; j_gene: TRBJ1-3; d_gene: TRBD1; CDR3nt: TGCGCCAGCAGCCAAGATTGGACAGGTACAAGCACCATATATTTT; CDR3aa: CASSQDWTGTSTIYF
abundance: few; v_gene: TRBV7-2; j_gene: TRBJ2-2; d_gene: TRBD1; CDR3nt: TGTGCCAGCAGCTTACAGGGGGCGGGGAACACCGGGGAGCTGTTTTTT; CDR3aa: CASSLQGAGNTGELFF
abundance: -; v_gene: TRBV9; j_gene: TRBJ1-2; d_gene: -; CDR3nt: TGTGCCAGCAGCGCAGCTTCCGGGTATGGCTACACCTTC; CDR3aa: CASSAASGYGYTF
abundance: -; v_gene: TRBV10-1; j_gene: TRBJ1-6; d_gene: -; CDR3nt: TGCGCCAGCAGTGGTACAGGGTTGGTATCCTCGGGTTATAATTCACCCCTCCACTTT; CDR3aa: CASSGTGLVSSGYNSPLHF
abundance: -; v_gene: TRBV5-6; j_gene: TRBJ2-5; d_gene: TRBD2; CDR3nt: TGTGCCAGCAGCCCCGGGACTAGCGGGGGACGGTTGTTTACCCAGTACTTC; CDR3aa: CASSPGTSGGRLFTQYF
abundance: -; v_gene: TRBV27; j_gene: TRBJ2-1; d_gene: TRBD1; CDR3nt: TGTGCCAGCAGCGGACAGGTGGGTCGCGGGCAGTTCTTC; CDR3aa: CASSGQVGRGQFF
abundance: few; v_gene: TRBV2; j_gene: TRBJ2-3; d_gene: -; CDR3nt: TGTGCCAGCAGTGAACCAAGGGACTTTTATTCTAGCACAGATACGCAGTATTTT; CDR3aa: CASSEPRDFYSSTDTQYF
abundance: -; v_gene: TRBV9; j_gene: TRBJ1-5; d_gene: -; CDR3nt: TGTGCCAGCAGCCGCGGGGGAGGGGGGAATCAGCCCCAGCATTTT; CDR3aa: CASSRGGGGNQPQHF